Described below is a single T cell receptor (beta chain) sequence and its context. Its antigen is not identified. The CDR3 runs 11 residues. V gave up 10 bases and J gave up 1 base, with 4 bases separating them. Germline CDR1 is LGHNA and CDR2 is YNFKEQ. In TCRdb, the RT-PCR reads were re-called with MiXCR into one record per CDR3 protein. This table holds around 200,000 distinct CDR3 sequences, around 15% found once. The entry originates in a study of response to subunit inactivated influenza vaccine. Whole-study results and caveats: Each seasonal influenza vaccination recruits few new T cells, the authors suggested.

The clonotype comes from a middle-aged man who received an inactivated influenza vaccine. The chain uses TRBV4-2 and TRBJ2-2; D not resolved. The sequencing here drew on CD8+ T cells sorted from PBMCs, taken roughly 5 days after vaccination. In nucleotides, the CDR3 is TGTGCCACCTGGAACACCGGGGAGCTGTTTTTT. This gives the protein CATWNTGELFF.